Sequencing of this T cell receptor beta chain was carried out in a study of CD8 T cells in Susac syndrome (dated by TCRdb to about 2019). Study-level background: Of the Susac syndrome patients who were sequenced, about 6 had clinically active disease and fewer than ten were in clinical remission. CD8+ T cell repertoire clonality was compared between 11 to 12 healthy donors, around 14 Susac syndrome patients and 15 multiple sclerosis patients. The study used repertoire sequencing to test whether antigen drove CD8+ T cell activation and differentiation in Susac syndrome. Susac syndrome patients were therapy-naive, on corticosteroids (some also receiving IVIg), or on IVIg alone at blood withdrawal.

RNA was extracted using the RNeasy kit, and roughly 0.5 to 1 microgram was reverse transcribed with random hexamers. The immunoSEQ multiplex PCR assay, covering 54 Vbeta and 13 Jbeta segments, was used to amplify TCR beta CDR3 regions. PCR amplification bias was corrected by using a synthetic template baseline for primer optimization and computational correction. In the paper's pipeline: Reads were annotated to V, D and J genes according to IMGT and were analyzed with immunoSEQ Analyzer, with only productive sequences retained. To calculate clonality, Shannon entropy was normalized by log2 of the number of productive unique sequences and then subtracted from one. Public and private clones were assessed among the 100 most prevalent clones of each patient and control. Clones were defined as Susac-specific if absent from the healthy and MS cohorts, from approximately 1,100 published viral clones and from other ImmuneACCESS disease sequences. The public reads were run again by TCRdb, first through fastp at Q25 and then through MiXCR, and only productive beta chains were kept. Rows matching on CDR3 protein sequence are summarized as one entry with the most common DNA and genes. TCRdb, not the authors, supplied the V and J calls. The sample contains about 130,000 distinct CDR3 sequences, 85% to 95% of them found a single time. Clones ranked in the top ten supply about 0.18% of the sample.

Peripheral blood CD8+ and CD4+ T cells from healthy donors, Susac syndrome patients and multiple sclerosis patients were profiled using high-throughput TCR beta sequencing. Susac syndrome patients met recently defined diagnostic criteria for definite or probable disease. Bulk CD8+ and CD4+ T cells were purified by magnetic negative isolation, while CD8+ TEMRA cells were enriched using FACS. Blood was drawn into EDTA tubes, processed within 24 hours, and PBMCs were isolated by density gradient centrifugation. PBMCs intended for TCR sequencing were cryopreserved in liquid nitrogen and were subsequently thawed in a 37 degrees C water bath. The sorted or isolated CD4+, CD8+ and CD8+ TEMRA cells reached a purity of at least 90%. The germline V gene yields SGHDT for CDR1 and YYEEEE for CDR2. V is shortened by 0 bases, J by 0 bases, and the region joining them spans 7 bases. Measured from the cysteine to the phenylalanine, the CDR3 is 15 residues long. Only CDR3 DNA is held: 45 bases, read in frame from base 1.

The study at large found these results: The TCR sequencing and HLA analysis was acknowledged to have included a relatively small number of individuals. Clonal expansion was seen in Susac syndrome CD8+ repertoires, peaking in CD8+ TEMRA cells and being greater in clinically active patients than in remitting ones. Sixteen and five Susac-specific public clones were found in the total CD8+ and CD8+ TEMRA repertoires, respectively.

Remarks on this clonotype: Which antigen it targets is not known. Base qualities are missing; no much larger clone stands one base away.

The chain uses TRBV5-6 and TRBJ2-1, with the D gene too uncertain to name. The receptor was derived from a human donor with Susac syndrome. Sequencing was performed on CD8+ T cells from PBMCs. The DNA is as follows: TGTGCCAGCAGCTTGGAGCCAGTCTCCTACAATGAGCAGTTCTTC. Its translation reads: CASSLEPVSYNEQFF.